This TCR beta chain was captured by sequencing in a study of blood T cell repertoires in COVID-19. Trimming shortened V by 0 bases and J by 7 bases, and 13 bases separated the two germline ends. CDR3 length: 15 residues. Germline CDR1 and CDR2: SGHTS and YDEGEE. Some clones are missing from TCRdb's copy, which holds only in-frame ones; the method was immunoSEQ multiplex PCR. Of tens of thousands of clones in the sample, roughly 90% were seen once. Source material: peripheral blood. The TCR originated in a man aged 70-80 years with acute or convalescent COVID-19. The chain carries TRBV5-8 and TRBJ1-4; unclear D gene. The chain's CDR3 is CASSLAFFRGEKLFF. The CDR3 region has the DNA TGTGCCAGCAGCTTGGCCTTCTTTCGGGGTGAAAAACTGTTTTTT.